The 10 T cell receptor beta chains in this list originate from one sample, sequenced in a study of vaccination effects on CD4 cells after COVID-19. Antigens of these TCRs are unknown. Sequencing was performed with immunoSEQ multiplex PCR; in TCRdb, only in-frame clones are kept and a portion is missing. Among 30,000 to 35,000 clones listed, just over 70% were seen once. Peptide-pool stimulation followed by sequencing identified expanded antigen-specific CD4+ clonotypes in the ViraFEST assay. CD4+ T cell isolation took place after about 11 days of culture. By PCR, the person was confirmed to have had SARS-CoV-2 infection between March and December 2020. Specimen: CD4+ T cells from PBMCs cultured with a peptide pool, collected before COVID-19 vaccination. The receptors come from a human donor who had a prior SARS-CoV-2 infection.

This CDR3 reads CASSLALAGGTTDTQYF. DNA for the CDR3: TGTGCCAGCAGCTTAGCGCTAGCGGGGGGCACCACAGATACGCAGTATTTT. The chain employs TRBV7-2 and TRBJ2-3; TRBD2 agrees at 11 bases. Germline CDR1 is SGHTA and CDR2 is FQGNSA. This CDR3 has 17 residues. The ends lost 0 bases at V and 2 bases at J; junction bases unmatched: 4.

V is TRBV15 and J is TRBJ1-6; maybe TRBD1 (5 bases). V was clipped by 2 bases and J by 4 bases, with 12 bases between them. CDR3 length equals 16 residues. Germline V CDR1 and CDR2: LNHNV, YYDKDF (reference sequence). This chain's CDR3 is CATSRQGFRYNSPLHF. CDR3 DNA sequence: TGTGCCACCAGCAGACAGGGTTTCAGATATAATTCACCCCTCCACTTT.

The rearrangement joins TRBV15 to TRBJ2-7; 8 bases are shared with TRBD1. CDR1 LNHNV and CDR2 YYDKDF come from the germline V gene (reference sequence). This CDR3 is 17 amino acids long. V shed 2 bases, J shed 4 bases, and the junction held 13 bases outside the gene matches. DNA of the CDR3: TGTGCCACCAGCAGAAAATTACCCGGACAGGGTGGTTACGAGCAGTACTTC. This translates into CATSRKLPGQGGYEQYF.

CDR3 protein: CAFETGTDFQEQFF. Here the CDR3 DNA reads TGTGCCTTCGAAACCGGGACGGACTTTCAGGAGCAGTTCTTC. The gene calls are TRBV30 and TRBJ2-1; D may correspond to TRBD1 or TRBD2 (5 bases each). The CDR3 runs to 14 residues. V was shortened by 7 bases and J by 10 bases, with 23 bases between the two germline ends. The V gene's germline CDR1 is GTSNPN and CDR2 SVGIG (reference sequence).

V gene TRBV30 combines with J gene TRBJ2-1, with unresolved D. Germline lookup yields CDR1 GTSNPN and CDR2 SVGIG (reference sequence). The CDR3 has 14 residues. V gave up 0 bases and J gave up 0 bases, with 6 bases separating them. The CDR3: CAWSVPSSYNEQFF. As DNA, the CDR3 is TGTGCCTGGAGTGTCCCCAGCTCCTACAATGAGCAGTTCTTC.

This chain connects TRBV20-1 to TRBJ1-1; D remains unclear. The germline CDR1 and CDR2 sequences are DFQATT and SNEGSKA (reference sequence). The CDR3 loop spans 10 amino acids. Trimming shortened V by 6 bases and J by 3 bases, and 5 bases separated the two germline ends. The CDR3 is CSAPDTEAFF. The CDR3 DNA is TGCAGTGCCCCCGACACTGAAGCTTTCTTT.

The genes are TRBV5-4 and TRBJ2-2, with 9 bases lining up with TRBD1. The CDR3 runs 15 residues. The V and J ends lost 4 bases and 6 bases, in that order; junction bases with no gene match: 7. Germline V gene sequence: CDR1 SGHNT, CDR2 YYREEE (reference sequence). The CDR3 region is CASSPRTGVAGELFF. CDR3 bases: TGTGCCAGCAGCCCGAGGACAGGGGTCGCCGGGGAGCTGTTTTTT.

This clone was picked up a small number of times. The chain recombines TRBV9 with TRBJ2-3; D is undetermined. V shed 5 bases and J shed 6 bases, with 19 bases lying between them. The V gene's germline CDR1 is SGDLS and CDR2 YYNGEE. This CDR3 has 15 amino acids. The CDR3 DNA is TGTGCCAGCAGTCTCGGCTGGGATCCTACGGATACGCAGTATTTT. This sequence encodes CASSLGWDPTDTQYF.

This chain uses TRBV15 with TRBJ2-3, with D possibly being TRBD1 or TRBD2 (6 bases each). The CDR3 sequence is 16 residues long. Between the trimmed V and J ends, which lost 2 bases and 3 bases, there was a span of 15 bases. Germline V CDR1 and CDR2: LNHNV, YYDKDF (reference sequence). CDR3 DNA sequence: TGTGCCACCAGCAGACGTAGGGGGGCAGATACAGATACGCAGTATTTT. Translating it yields CATSRRRGADTDTQYF.

This clone has only a few counts. This sequence joins TRBV6-6 and TRBJ1-2; D remains ambiguous. The germline V gene encodes CDR1 MNHNY and CDR2 SVGAGI (reference sequence). Trimming cost V 5 bases and J 2 bases, with 3 bases left between them. This CDR3 region has 11 residues. CDR3 amino acids: CASSLNYGYTF. The CDR3 coding sequence is TGTGCCAGCAGTCTCAACTATGGCTACACCTTC.